What follows describes a single T cell receptor (beta chain). V was shortened by 3 bases and J by 0 bases, with 12 bases between the two germline ends. Germline lookup yields CDR1 SNHLY and CDR2 FYNNEI. The CDR3 has 15 residues. The sample comes from a study of OX40 agonist ivuxolimab in advanced cancers. Clones were read by immunoSEQ multiplex PCR, and TCRdb kept only the in-frame ones, dropping some. The data show about 95,000 clones, 91% seen once. The sample consisted of CD4+ or CD8+ T cells sorted from blood, taken in a trial of the OX40 agonist ivuxolimab. The clonotype was recovered from an adult with an advanced solid tumor such as melanoma, head and neck, liver or kidney cancer. This chain joins TRBV2 and TRBJ2-7, with D hard to call. In DNA form, the CDR3 reads TGTGCCAGCAGTGAGTGGCACGCCGTCTCCTACGAGCAGTACTTC. This sequence encodes CASSEWHAVSYEQYF.